This note documents a single T cell receptor beta chain sequence. This clone occurred once. Its antigen remains unidentified. Nothing much larger sits one base from this clone, and base qualities are not available. For CDR1 and CDR2, the germline V gene lists SQVTM and ANQGSEA. Relative to germline, V is 1 base shorter and J is 1 base shorter, with 10 bases between their ends. From cysteine to phenylalanine, the CDR3 is 14 amino acids long. Only CDR3 DNA is held: 42 bases, read in frame from base 1. This entry is derived from a study of blood T cell repertoires in COVID-19 (dated by TCRdb to about 2020). At the level of the whole study: Samples covering the acute and convalescent phases of COVID-19 were provided by collaborators in the United States, Italy and Spain. Deeply sampled blood TCRbeta repertoires from subjects exposed to, actively infected with, or recovered from COVID-19 were included in the dataset. Where available, HLA class I and class II types were obtained from metadata supplied by the sample provider rather than from assay-based typing. The material from the prospective study consisted of cDNA or gDNA derived from T cells, B-cell-depleted T cells, or PBMCs. The sample metadata nearly always contained a de-identified subject ID, COVID-19 status, age in years and sex. The repertoires were released in a freely available public database intended as a resource for research on the immune response to SARS-CoV-2. Samples came from the ongoing ImmuneRACE study (first 160 participants) plus 1,254 subjects from 6 global collaborators. Overall study results and their limits: The quantity of clinical and demographic metadata differed by source and by participant and was supplied without curation.

The collaborating institutions used their own protocols to collect whole blood in K2EDTA tubes. For TCRbeta analysis, collaborator samples were shipped as frozen whole blood, as isolated PBMCs, or as DNA extracted from either sample type. TCRbeta CDR3 regions were amplified from genomic DNA using the immunoSEQ Assay, a bias-controlled multiplex PCR. Regarding the original processing steps: The number of nucleated cells in each sample was estimated from the amplification of reference gene primers within the assay. Sequence reads were collapsed and filtered to measure the absolute abundance of every unique TCRbeta CDR3 rearrangement. For each sample, productive Simpson clonality was calculated by taking the square root of Simpson's diversity index across productive rearrangements. This immuneACCESS table, as held by TCRdb, lists in-frame sequences with V and J called but not all clones. Of the missing ones, under half trace to an unresolved V gene in checked studies; the others have no known cause. V and J calls and clone size are given by that table; D and trimming were obtained from the DNA. In this sample the table shows 50,000 to 65,000 clones, roughly 90% of which occur a single time. Approximately 4% of the sample is taken by the ten largest.

This TCR derives from a human donor in a cohort sampled during active COVID-19. Sample: peripheral blood. The sequence is built from TRBV29-1 and TRBJ1-2; TRBD1 is a weak D gene call, 6 bases matching. The DNA sequence follows: TGCAGCGTTGAAGTGGGGGGGCTTAACTATGGCTACACCTTC. Its amino acids are CSVEVGGLNYGYTF.